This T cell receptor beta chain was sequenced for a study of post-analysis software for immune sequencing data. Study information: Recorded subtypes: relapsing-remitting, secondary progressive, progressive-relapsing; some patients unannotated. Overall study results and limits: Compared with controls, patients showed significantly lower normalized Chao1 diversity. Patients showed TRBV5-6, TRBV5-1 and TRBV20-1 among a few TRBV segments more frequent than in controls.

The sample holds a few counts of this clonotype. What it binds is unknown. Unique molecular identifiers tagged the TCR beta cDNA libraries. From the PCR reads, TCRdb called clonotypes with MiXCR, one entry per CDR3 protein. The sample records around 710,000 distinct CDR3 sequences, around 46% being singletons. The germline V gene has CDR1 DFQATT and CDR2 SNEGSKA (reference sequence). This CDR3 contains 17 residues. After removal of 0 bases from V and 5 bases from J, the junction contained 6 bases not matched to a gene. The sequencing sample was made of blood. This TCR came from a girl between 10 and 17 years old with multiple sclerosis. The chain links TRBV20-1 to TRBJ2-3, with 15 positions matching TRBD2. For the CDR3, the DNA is TGCAGTGCTAGAGATCTAGGGACTAGCGGGAGGAGAGATACGCAGTATTTT. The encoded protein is CSARDLGTSGRRDTQYF.